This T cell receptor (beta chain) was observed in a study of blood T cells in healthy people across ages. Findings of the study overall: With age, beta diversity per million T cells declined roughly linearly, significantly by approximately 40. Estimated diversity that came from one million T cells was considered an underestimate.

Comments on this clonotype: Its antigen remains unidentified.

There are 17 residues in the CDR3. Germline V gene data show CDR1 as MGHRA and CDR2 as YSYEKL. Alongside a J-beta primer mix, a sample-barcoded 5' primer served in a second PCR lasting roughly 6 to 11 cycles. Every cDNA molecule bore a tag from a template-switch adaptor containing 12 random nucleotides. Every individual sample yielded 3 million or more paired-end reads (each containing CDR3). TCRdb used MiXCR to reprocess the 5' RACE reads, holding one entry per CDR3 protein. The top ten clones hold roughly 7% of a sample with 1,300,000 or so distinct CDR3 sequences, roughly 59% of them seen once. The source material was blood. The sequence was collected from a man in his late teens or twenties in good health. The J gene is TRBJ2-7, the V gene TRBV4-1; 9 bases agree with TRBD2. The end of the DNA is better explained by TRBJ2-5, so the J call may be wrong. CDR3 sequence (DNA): TGCGCCAGCAGCCAGGGTCTAAGGGGCGGGGGGGTTCAGACCCAGTACTTC. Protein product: CASSQGLRGGGVQTQYF.